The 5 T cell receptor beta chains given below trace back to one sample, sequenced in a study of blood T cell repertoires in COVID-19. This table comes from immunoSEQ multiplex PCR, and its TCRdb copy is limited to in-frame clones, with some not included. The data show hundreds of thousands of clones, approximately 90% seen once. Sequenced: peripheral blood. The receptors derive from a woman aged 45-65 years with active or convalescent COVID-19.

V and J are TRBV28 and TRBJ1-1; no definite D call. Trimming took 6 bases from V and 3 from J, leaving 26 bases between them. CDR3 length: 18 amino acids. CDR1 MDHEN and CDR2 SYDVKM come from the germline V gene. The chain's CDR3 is CASRPVVRATKVDTEAFF. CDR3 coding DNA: TGTGCCAGCAGACCGGTCGTGCGGGCCACGAAGGTCGACACTGAAGCTTTCTTT. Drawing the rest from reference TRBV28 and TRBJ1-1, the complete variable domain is DVKVTQSSRYLVKRTGEKVFLECVQDMDHENMFWYRQDPGLGLRLIYFSYDVKMKEKGDIPEGYSVSREKKERFSLILESASTNQTSMYLCASRPVVRATKVDTEAFFGQGTRLTVV.

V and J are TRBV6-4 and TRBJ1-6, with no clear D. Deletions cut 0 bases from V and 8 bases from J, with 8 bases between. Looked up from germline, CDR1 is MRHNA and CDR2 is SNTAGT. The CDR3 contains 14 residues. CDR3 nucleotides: TGTGCCAGCAGTGACTCGGCCAGCGATTCACCCCTCCACTTT. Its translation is CASSDSASDSPLHF.

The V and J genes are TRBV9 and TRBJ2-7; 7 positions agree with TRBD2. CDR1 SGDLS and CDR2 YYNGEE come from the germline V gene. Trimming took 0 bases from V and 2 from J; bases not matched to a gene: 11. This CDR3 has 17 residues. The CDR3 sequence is CASSVGLGERGTYEQYF. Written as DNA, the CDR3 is TGTGCCAGCAGCGTAGGCCTCGGGGAGCGGGGAACCTACGAGCAGTACTTC.

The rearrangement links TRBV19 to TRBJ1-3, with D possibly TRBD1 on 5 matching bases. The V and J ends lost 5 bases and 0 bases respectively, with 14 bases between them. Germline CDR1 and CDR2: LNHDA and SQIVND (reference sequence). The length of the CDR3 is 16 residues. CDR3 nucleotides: TGTGCCAGTAGTCCGAGACAGCTAACCTCTGGAAACACCATATATTTT. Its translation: CASSPRQLTSGNTIYF.

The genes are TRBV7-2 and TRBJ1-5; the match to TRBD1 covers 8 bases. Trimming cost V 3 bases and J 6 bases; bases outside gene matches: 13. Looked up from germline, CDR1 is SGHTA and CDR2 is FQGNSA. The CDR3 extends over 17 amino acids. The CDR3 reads CASSLASRQGLGQPQHF. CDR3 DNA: TGTGCCAGCAGCTTGGCGTCCCGACAGGGGCTTGGTCAGCCCCAGCATTTT.